Listed below are T cell receptor beta chains from one sample, sequenced in a study of shared clonotypes between healthy human individuals. Libraries were prepared by immunoSEQ multiplex PCR; TCRdb keeps only in-frame clonotypes and omits some of them. The sample lists approximately 980,000 clones; around three quarters were seen once. The sample was memory CD4+ T cells sorted from blood. These receptors all come from a man aged 18 to 29 in good health. Both conserved end residues are part of each CDR3. D genes are given only for firm matches. Some rows have no size entry. The others give once, few or many, or a class for an expanded clone.

d_call	v_call	j_call	clone_size	cdr3_nt	cdr3_aa
.	TRBV29-1	TRBJ2-2	.	TGCAGCGTTGGAGACAGGAGCAACACCGGGGAGCTGTTTTTT	CSVGDRSNTGELFF
TRBD2	TRBV11-2	TRBJ2-5	.	TGTGCCAGCAGCTTAGTTGGACTAGCGGGGAGCCAAGAGACCCAGTACTTC	CASSLVGLAGSQETQYF
TRBD1	TRBV5-6	TRBJ2-7	.	TGTGCCAGCAGCTCCGGACAGGGCACCTACGAGCAGTACTTC	CASSSGQGTYEQYF
TRBD2	TRBV19	TRBJ2-1	.	TGTGCCAGTAGTCCCTCAGCGGGGGGTGTGAATGAGCAGTTCTTC	CASSPSAGGVNEQFF
TRBD1	TRBV7-9	TRBJ1-6	few	TGTGCCAGCAGCCCCGGAGGGACAGTAGACTCACCCCTCCACTTT	CASSPGGTVDSPLHF
TRBD1	TRBV11-2	TRBJ1-4	.	TGTGCCAGCAGCCCAGGGGGTGGACTTAATGAAAAACTGTTTTTT	CASSPGGGLNEKLFF
.	TRBV11-3	TRBJ2-7	.	TGTGCCAGCAGCGGACGGGGTGACGAGCAGTACTTC	CASSGRGDEQYF
TRBD2	TRBV18	TRBJ2-1	.	TGTGCCAGCTCACCCTTCAGTGGGACTAGCGATGAGCAGTTCTTC	CASSPFSGTSDEQFF
TRBD2	TRBV6-6	TRBJ2-1	.	TGTGCCAGCAGTTACGGGGGAGGGCCCTACAATGAGCAGTTCTTC	CASSYGGGPYNEQFF
.	TRBV10-2	TRBJ1-6	.	TGCGCCAGCAGTGTTAAGGCTGGGGAATCACCCCTCCACTTT	CASSVKAGESPLHF
.	TRBV6-1	TRBJ1-5	few	TGTGCCAGCAGTCCCTCCCCTACGAGCAATCAGCCCCAGCATTTT	CASSPSPTSNQPQHF
.	TRBV11-2	TRBJ1-2	.	TGTGCCAGCAGCTTACCCGGATCCACTAACTATGGCTACACCTTC	CASSLPGSTNYGYTF
.	TRBV11-2	TRBJ1-1	.	TGTGCCAGCAGCTGGCAGGATTCGCCTTACACTGAAGCTTTCTTT	CASSWQDSPYTEAFF
.	TRBV5-1	TRBJ2-1	.	TGCGCCAGCAGCTCAAACAGAGCATACAATGAGCAGTTCTTC	CASSSNRAYNEQFF
.	TRBV15	TRBJ2-2	once	TGTGCCACCAGCTTAAGAAACACCGGGGAGCTGTTTTTT	CATSLRNTGELFF
.	TRBV2	TRBJ1-5	.	TGTGCCAGCAGGGACGACAGTCTCAATCAGCCCCAGCATTTT	CASRDDSLNQPQHF